Each of the 17 T cell receptor beta chains below was sequenced from the same sample in a study of Tregs in tolerant kidney transplant recipients. Clones were sequenced by immunoSEQ multiplex PCR, and TCRdb holds only the in-frame ones, with some missing. Its table lists tens of thousands of clones. The sample in question was CD4+ T cells from blood, obtained before the transplant. The source of these receptors is a human donor who received a combined kidney and bone marrow transplant.

A note on this clone: The read stops 3 residues short of the end of the CDR3; the missing end is completed from the germline J gene. This chain links TRBV7-2 with TRBJ2-5; D remains ambiguous. The CDR3 runs to 12 residues. CDR1 SGHTA and CDR2 FQGNSA come from the germline V gene. V was pared by 3 bases and J by 7 bases, with 9 bases between. The CDR3 reads CASSFGSGTQYF. The CDR3 DNA, read in part, is TGTGCCAGCAGCTTCGGTTCAGGGACC.

As for this clone: The read terminates 3 residues ahead of where the CDR3 ends, so the germline J gene completes it. The chain is built from TRBV5-1 and TRBJ2-4, with TRBD2 matching 11 bases. Germline values: CDR1 SGHRS, CDR2 YFSETQ. CDR3 size: 14 residues. The sequenced part of the CDR3 DNA is TGCGCCAGCAGCTTGGATAGCGGGAGGGCTCCT. Its translation: CASSLDSGRAP. The CDR3 reads in full as CASSLDSGRAPQYF.

About this clone itself: Its ends do not fully match the called genes, so a read error is possible. The read is 3 residues too short to cover the CDR3 end, so that end is filled in from the germline J gene. This chain joins TRBV7-7 and TRBJ2-1; 12 bases line up with TRBD2. The germline V gene encodes CDR1 SSHAT and CDR2 FNYEAQ (reference sequence). This CDR3 contains 16 residues. The covered CDR3 bases are TGTGCTAGCAGCCTAACCGGGACTAGCGGGCACAATGAG. Its translation is CASSLTGTSGHNE. The CDR3, in full, reads CASSLTGTSGHNEQFF.

This chain's CDR3 is CASSKGVADTDTQYF. The sequenced part of the CDR3 DNA is TGTGCCAGCTCAAAGGGAGTAGCGGACACAGATACG. The chain combines TRBV18 with TRBJ2-3; weak D call: TRBD2 (6 bases). Read coverage stops 3 residues before the CDR3 terminus; the germline J gene supplies the remainder. The V end was cut by 5 bases, the J end by 2 bases, with 14 bases between. Germline CDR1 is KGHSH and CDR2 is LQKENI. The CDR3 extends over 15 amino acids.

Note on this clone: The DNA ends 3 residues before the CDR3 does, and the rest of the CDR3 is filled in from the germline J gene. The chain carries TRBV20-1 and TRBJ2-1, with D possibly matching TRBD1 (5 bases). CDR1 is DFQATT and CDR2 is SNEGSKA in the germline V gene (reference sequence). The CDR3 loop spans 13 amino acids. V shed 2 bases and J shed 6 bases, with 11 bases lying between them. The DNA read from the CDR3 is TGCAGTGCTAGAACCAGGGCTCGCAATGAG. This encodes CSARTRARNE. The CDR3 in its entirety is CSARTRARNEQFF.

This CDR3 reads CASTVSGQVNEKLFF. CDR3 DNA (partial): TGTGCCAGCACGGTCAGCGGTCAAGTTAATGAAAAA. The chain joins TRBV2 to TRBJ1-4; no firm D call. The CDR3 end lies 3 residues beyond the end of the read and is filled in from the germline J gene. This CDR3 has 15 residues. Trimming took off 7 bases at V and 4 bases at J, with 16 bases between the two ends. Germline V lookup: CDR1 SNHLY, CDR2 FYNNEI.

A word on this clone: Sequencing ends 3 residues short of the CDR3 end; the germline J gene provides the rest. The chain has TRBV5-6 and TRBJ2-3, with 9 bases that match TRBD2. V was clipped by 3 bases and J by 3 bases; unmatched bases: 2. The germline gives CDR1 SGHDT, CDR2 YYEEEE. The CDR3 sequence is 14 residues long. The sequenced part of the CDR3 DNA is TGTGCCAGCAGCTCCCTAGCGGGAACAGATACG. This encodes CASSSLAGTDT. The entire CDR3 reads CASSSLAGTDTQYF. Complete variable domain (other parts from reference TRBV5-6 and TRBJ2-3): DAGVTQSPTHLIKTRGQQVTLRCSPKSGHDTVSWYQQALGQGPQFIFQYYEEEERQRGNFPDRFSGHQFPNYSSELNVNALLLGDSALYLCASSSLAGTDTQYFGPGTRLTVL.

Concerning this clone itself: Read data end 3 residues before the CDR3 end; the end is taken from the germline J gene. This chain links TRBV18 with TRBJ1-2; 9 bases are a match to TRBD1. Germline V gene data show CDR1 as KGHSH and CDR2 as LQKENI. With V trimmed by 4 bases and J by 4 bases, 13 bases remained unmatched. The CDR3 length is 17 residues. The CDR3 region is CASSQYPPGQGGYGYTF. The covered CDR3 bases are TGTGCCAGCTCACAATATCCCCCGGGACAGGGAGGCTATGGC.

Turning to this clone: The read falls 3 residues short of the CDR3 end, and the missing part is taken from the germline J gene. V gene TRBV7-2 combines with J gene TRBJ1-1, with D unclear. V dropped 3 bases and J dropped 0 bases, with 5 bases sitting between them. Germline V lookup: CDR1 SGHTA, CDR2 FQGNSA. The CDR3 sequence is 13 residues long. The chain's CDR3 is CASSFGLNTEAFF. The sequenced CDR3 bases are TGTGCCAGCAGCTTCGGTTTGAACACTGAA.

As for this clone: One end of the junction varies from germline; a read error may be responsible. The observed sequence ends 3 residues before the CDR3 terminus, with the missing tail filled in from the germline J gene. The chain has TRBV7-7 and TRBJ2-1; 9 positions agree with TRBD2. Germline loops: CDR1 SSHAT, CDR2 FNYEAQ (reference sequence). The CDR3 covers 14 residues. The sequenced CDR3 bases are TGTGCTAGCAGCCCCCTGGCGCGGGAGGGTGAG. Translated, it gives CASSPLAREGE. In full, the CDR3 reads CASSPLAREGEQFF. Full variable domain (rest looked up from reference TRBV7-7 and TRBJ2-1): GAGVSQSPRYKVTKRGQDVTLRCDPISSHATLYWYQQALGQGPEFLTYFNYEAQPDKSGLPSDRFSAERPEGSISTLTIQRTEQRDSAMYRCASSPLAREGEQFFGPGTRLTVL.

For this clone: The read gets to within 3 residues of the CDR3 end, and the germline J gene fills in the rest. The chain joins TRBV4-1 to TRBJ2-2; D is ambiguous. Germline CDR1 and CDR2: MGHRA and YSYEKL. CDR3 size: 13 residues. V was clipped by 1 base and J by 5 bases, with 5 bases between them. CDR3 residues: CASSQVGTGELFF. The sequenced part of the CDR3 DNA is TGCGCCAGCAGCCAAGTCGGGACCGGGGAG.

For this clone: The read comes to an end 3 residues before the CDR3 does, leaving the germline J gene to fill in the end. V and J are TRBV7-9 and TRBJ1-2; 8 bases match TRBD1. From germline, CDR1 is SEHNR and CDR2 FQNEAQ (reference sequence). The V gene end was trimmed by 6 bases and the J gene end by 4 bases; junction bases not matched to a gene: 10. The length of the CDR3 is 15 residues. The sequenced part of the CDR3 DNA is TGTGCCAGCAGAACGACAGGGGATGGCGGCTATGGC. Its translation is CASRTTGDGGYG. The whole CDR3 reads CASRTTGDGGYGYTF.

In the case of this clone: The CDR3 extends 3 residues past the end of the read, so its final part is completed from the germline J gene. The chain combines TRBV5-1 with TRBJ2-7, with 9 bases that match TRBD2. The V segment lost 5 bases and the J segment 3 bases; nucleotides outside the gene matches: 9. CDR3 length equals 15 residues. CDR1 is SGHRS and CDR2 is YFSETQ in the germline V gene. The CDR3 loop reads CASRELGTSSYEQYF. CDR3 DNA, as far as it was read: TGCGCCAGCAGGGAGTTGGGGACTAGCAGCTACGAG. The whole variable domain, filled in from reference TRBV5-1 and TRBJ2-7, reads KAGVTQTPRYLIKTRGQQVTLSCSPISGHRSVSWYQQTPGQGLQFLFEYFSETQRNKGNFPGRFSGRQFSNSRSEMNVSTLELGDSALYLCASRELGTSSYEQYFGPGTRLTVT.

The sequenced CDR3 bases are TGTGCCAGCGGCCGGGACAGGATCCACAATGAG. Translating gives CASGRDRIHNE. The CDR3, in full, reads CASGRDRIHNEQFF. The chain has TRBV7-3 and TRBJ2-1, with 8 bases matching TRBD1. The read comes to an end 3 residues before the CDR3 does, leaving the germline J gene to fill in the end. The length of the CDR3 is 14 residues. Germline assignment: CDR1 SGHTA and CDR2 FQGTGA. J was trimmed by 5 bases and V by 8 bases; bases with no gene match: 8.

Remarks on this clone: The read is 3 residues too short to cover the CDR3 end, so that end is filled in from the germline J gene. The chain joins TRBV11-2 to TRBJ2-2; D perhaps matches TRBD2 (7 bases). The V end lost 5 bases, the J end lost 7 bases, and 17 bases lay between the germline ends. The CDR3 has 15 amino acids. CDR1 is SGHAT, CDR2 FQNNGV, per germline. CDR3 protein: CASSPLRGAFGELFF. The sequenced CDR3 bases are TGTGCCAGCAGCCCGCTCCGGGGGGCATTCGGGGAG.

A note on this clone: The read is 3 residues too short to cover the CDR3 end, so that end is filled in from the germline J gene. The J gene is TRBJ1-6, the V gene TRBV20-1; 9 bases are shared with TRBD1. Losses at the gene ends were 4 bases for V and 7 bases for J; bases not matched to a gene: 5. This CDR3 has 14 amino acids. The germline V gene encodes CDR1 DFQATT and CDR2 SNEGSKA (reference sequence). CDR3 loop: CSAKSGTGNSPLHF. CDR3 bases read: TGCAGTGCTAAGTCGGGGACAGGGAATTCACCC.

As for this clone: Sequencing ends 3 residues short of the CDR3 end; the germline J gene provides the rest. This chain joins TRBV20-1 and TRBJ2-3; possibly TRBD2 for D (6 bases). With 1 base removed from V and 0 bases from J, the gap between germline ends came to 8 bases. The CDR3 totals 14 residues. Germline CDR1 DFQATT, CDR2 SNEGSKA (reference sequence). The part of the CDR3 DNA that was read is TGCAGTGCTAGAGGCGGGACTAGCACAGATACG. Residues: CSARGGTSTDT. The full CDR3 sequence reads CSARGGTSTDTQYF.